The text below deals with one TCR beta chain. A single count supports this clone. The antigen it recognizes is unknown. Base qualities are missing; no much larger clone stands one base away. Relative to germline, V is missing 2 bases and J is missing 8 bases, with 3 bases of the junction outside any gene match. The CDR3 contains 12 residues, cysteine and phenylalanine counted. Only CDR3 DNA is held: 36 bases, read in frame from base 1. For CDR1 and CDR2, the germline V gene lists SQVTM and ANQGSEA. The library relied on the immunoSEQ multiplex PCR assay. For the multiplex PCR, a mixture combining 60 forward primers for TCR Vbeta segments and 13 reverse primers for TCR Jbeta segments was used. The CDR3 region of rearranged TCR beta genes was amplified from genomic DNA by a multiplex PCR assay. The Illumina HiSeq System was used to sequence the amplified TCR beta libraries as 87-base-pair reads. From the authors' description of their analysis: A later analysis tallied 75 million to 95 million unique TCR beta chains across the approximately 670 repertoires, and approximately 12 million of those chains were shared by two or more donors. A nearest-neighbor algorithm error-corrected the raw reads and collapsed the reads into unique sequences, merging closely related sequences to remove PCR and sequencing errors. Alignment of CDR3 sequences to IMGT reference sequences was used to assign V, D and J gene segments. For a sequence to be retained, a match of at least six nucleotides was required to both a V gene segment and a J gene segment. Rearrangements were called productive when the CDR3 lacked stop codons and stayed in frame with V and J; all others were non-productive. CDR3 was defined according to IMGT convention as the region running from the second conserved V-encoded cysteine to the conserved J-encoded phenylalanine. The earlier analysis of 587 of the donors excluded sequences that lacked an unambiguous match to a single V gene segment. In an earlier analysis of more than 500 of the donors, a V segment was called functional when productive rearrangements were above 56.7%, and segregating when the standard deviation between donors exceeded 5%. A statistical classification framework was built for diagnosing cytomegalovirus status from the catalog of TCR beta chain sequences. V and J gene assignment, in a later analysis, came from comparing TCR nucleotide sequences with IMGT/GENE-DB human TR gene sequences. The TCRdist pipeline was used in a later analysis to assign CDR3 sequences and most-parsimonious VDJ recombination scenarios. In a later analysis, every TCR beta chain was defined by the combination of its CDR3 amino acid sequence and its V-gene family, and reads without a unique V-gene family were dropped. In a later analysis, 450 to 600 highly shared, low-generation-probability nucleotide sequences were removed to address suspected cross-contamination and a sequencing artifact. A later analysis calculated a clonal expansion index for each public chain from normalized within-repertoire ranks of inferred template counts. In a later analysis, generation probabilities were computed using a VDJ recombination model fitted to out-of-frame rearrangements, and the results were checked against IGoR. In a later analysis, hypergeometric tests were used to score TCR-TCR, TCR-HLA and TCR-CMV co-occurrence, with a repertoire-size bias correction applied to TCR pairs. In a later analysis, false discovery rates were estimated by permuting HLA or CMV assignments 20 times. In a later analysis, co-occurring TCRs were grouped using DBSCAN, with TCRdist sequence similarity added in when clustering inside HLA-allele-positive subsets. Repertoires with fewer than 30,000 or more than 120,000 public chains, plus five repertoires with anomalous nucleotide sharing, were excluded from co-occurrence clustering. The table was pulled from immuneACCESS by TCRdb, which kept in-frame rearrangements only. Such tables lose some clones; where checked, under half of the loss comes from unresolved V genes, and the rest has no known cause. The D gene and trimming were derived from the DNA, and the V and J assignments and clone size from that table. The sample table holds about 130,000 clones, of which less than 85% were seen once. The ten largest clonotypes hold 1% of the sample.

These data originate in a study of cytomegalovirus exposure and HLA in healthy donors (dated by TCRdb to the late 2010s). The study in broad terms: In an earlier analysis of approximately 640 of the donors, roughly 300 Gb of sequence data and approximately 120 million unique TCR beta sequences from some 170 million T cells were reported. Among the roughly 430 genotyped donors, around 79% belonged to the genetic ancestry cluster associated with self-reported Caucasian donors. An earlier analysis of nearly 600 of the donors applied high-throughput TCR beta sequencing to assess whether each TCR beta V gene segment acted as functional or pseudogenic. The study was designed to test whether signatures of past pathogen exposure could be identified by cataloging public T cell receptors. Both class I and class II loci were covered by HLA typing, at four-digit resolution. To study patterns of TCR occurrence, a later analysis re-analyzed previously published TCR beta repertoires from hundreds of donors and added high-resolution HLA genotyping. Every discovery cohort repertoire had been produced on one sequencing platform. The study combined high-throughput TCR immunosequencing, statistical association of individual TCRs with disease status, and machine learning to predict cytomegalovirus infection status. Along with the approximately 670-subject first cohort, a separate validation cohort of around 110 different subjects was used. Roughly 5 DR-DQ haplotypes were handled as single units for association and clustering because linkage in the cohort was strong. In the later analysis, no new phenotypic data were used to find candidate immune exposures; instead, reliance was placed on TCR beta sequences and their occurrence across donors. Approximately 330 gigabases of sequencing data and around 80 million unique TCR sequences made up an early release that covered around 640 HLA-typed donors. Donor age, sex, ethnicity and CMV serostatus were compiled alongside the repertoire data. The study used immunosequencing to profile the T cell repertoires of approximately 630 subjects and linked those repertoires to cytomegalovirus serostatus. Across some 400 genotyped donors of the cohort, an average of roughly 200,000 unique TCR beta nucleotide sequences per donor were sequenced, and roughly a sixth of those sequences were non-productive. In a later genetic analysis, genome-wide SNP genotypes for about 55% of the roughly 670 donors were used, and that subset was treated as a discovery cohort. The number of donors typed differed by locus, with 629-630 for A, B, C, DRB1 and DQB1, around 500 for DQA1, over 600 for DPA1, and some 470 for DPB1. The research as a whole found: Several of the top co-occurrence clusters appeared to be linked to parvovirus B19, influenza, CMV and Epstein-Barr virus, according to a later analysis. Over 15 rarely observed V segments, including chromosome 9 orphons, were excluded from the earlier analysis of several hundred of the donors because counts were too low. Most TCR sequences were seen in very few donors, while some public TCRs were found in many individuals. In this cohort, only TCR beta chains were sequenced, and detectable features were limited by the absence of alpha or paired-chain data. In vitro tests confirmed that a few of the cytomegalovirus-associated TCR beta chains recognize cytomegalovirus antigens. The presence/absence analyses assumed that sequencing depth was roughly uniform across donors, and that assumption may not be true. A total of fewer than 200 TCR beta chains were listed by the study as associated with cytomegalovirus. Some IMGT-functional V segments, including TRBV6-2 and TRBV6-3, could not be told apart with the 87-base-pair reads, so those segments were excluded. In an earlier analysis of approximately 590 of the donors, most TCR beta V segments were observed in productive rearrangements about 87% or about 30% of the time, broadly matching IMGT annotations. HLA typing was unavailable for some donors at each locus, so association tests used only the typed subset. Compared with equally common non-associated chains, HLA-associated TCR beta chains in a later analysis were more clonally expanded and had lower generation probabilities. The authors suggested that the approach could potentially be generalized to other disease states and immunological phenotypes. A further reported finding was that TCR beta sequences accurately predicted the HLA-A and HLA-B alleles for most subjects in the first cohort. Strong co-occurrence of HLA alleles, especially DR and DQ, made assigning TCR associations to individual alleles difficult. Specific HLA alleles were associated with 16,951 TCR beta sequences at a false discovery rate of 0.05 in a later analysis. According to a later analysis, most CMV-associated TCR beta chains appeared to be HLA-restricted, and the HLA associations seemed to be driven largely by CMV exposure. A later analysis found that TCR association rates varied across HLA loci, with DRB1 alleles showing the most associated TCRs and HLA-C alleles the fewest. An association between a missense DCLRE1C variant and V-gene and J-gene trimming of TCR beta chains was found in a later genetic analysis and replicated in an independent cohort. Compared with the roughly 700-donor mean, donors in an Asian-associated ancestry cluster had fewer N-insertions in productive TCRs, according to a later genetic analysis. CMV serostatus was the only immune exposure information available for the cohort. Correlated functional status among segregating V segments might be attributable to linkage disequilibrium, but an unknown experimental factor could not be ruled out. The classifier was reported to diagnose cytomegalovirus status with high specificity and sensitivity in both the original cohort and the validation cohort. The sequencing pipeline was judged likely to have produced a cluster of highly shared sequence variants as a technical artifact.

In total, roughly 710 healthy bone marrow donors made up the cohort. All cohort members were sampled while nominally healthy, although unrecorded immune exposures were likely present. The donor was CMV seronegative and belonged to the group of 350 or so seronegative cohort members. A peripheral blood sample was collected from each donor, and TCR beta sequencing was performed on peripheral blood mononuclear cells. Genomic DNA was extracted from the blood cell samples with the Qiagen DNeasy Blood Extraction Kit. Sequenced sample: PBMCs. The clonotype was recovered from a man aged 40-50 years in good health and CMV-seronegative. Rearrangement joined TRBV29-1 to TRBJ1-1; TRBD1 matches 9 bases in the middle. The DNA sequence is given as TGCAGCGTTGAAACAGGGGGCGAGGAAGCTTTCTTT. This is translated as CSVETGGEEAFF.